What follows are 7 T cell receptor beta chains derived from one specimen sequenced in a study of OX40 agonist ivuxolimab in advanced cancers. The library was obtained by the immunoSEQ multiplex PCR assay. TCRdb holds this immuneACCESS table with in-frame rearrangements only. Some clones are missing; in checked studies, unresolved V genes explain under half, and the rest has no known cause. A total of fewer than 90,000 clones appear in this sample, over 75% of them only once. Approximately 2.4% of the sample rests with the top ten. Sample: CD4+ or CD8+ T cells sorted from blood, taken in a trial of the OX40 agonist ivuxolimab. The receptors derive from an adult with an advanced solid tumor such as melanoma, head and neck, liver or kidney cancer.

V usage is TRBV6-4 and J usage is TRBJ1-2; 9 bases map to TRBD1. J lost 3 bases, V lost 4 bases, and 6 bases had no gene match. This CDR3 spans 15 amino acids. CDR1 and CDR2 (germline): MRHNA, SNTAGT. The CDR3 DNA sequence: TGTGCCAGCAGTGTTCAGACAGGGGGTGACTATGGCTACACCTTC. Translated: CASSVQTGGDYGYTF.

The chain employs TRBV5-1 and TRBJ2-3; D not resolved. The CDR3 is 14 amino acids. CDR1 SGHRS and CDR2 YFSETQ come from the germline V gene. V lost 6 bases to trimming and J lost 0 bases, with 11 bases between them. The CDR3 sequence is CASTDFASTDTQYF. In DNA, the CDR3 is TGCGCCAGCACCGACTTCGCTAGCACAGATACGCAGTATTTT.

This chain uses TRBV7-2 with TRBJ2-7, with D perhaps TRBD2 (6 bases). The length of the CDR3 is 16 residues. Germline-derived CDR1 and CDR2 are SGHTA and FQGNSA. V lost 4 bases and J 3 bases, leaving 19 bases between the germline ends. The chain's CDR3 is CASSSRAGSWGYEQYF. The CDR3 DNA sequence: TGTGCCAGCAGCTCCCGGGCGGGGTCCTGGGGCTACGAGCAGTACTTC.

The rearrangement uses TRBV28 and TRBJ1-3; no clear D. The germline V gene encodes CDR1 MDHEN and CDR2 SYDVKM. V lost 5 bases and J 0 bases, leaving 5 bases between the germline ends. CDR3 length: 13 residues. As DNA, the CDR3 is TGTGCCAGCAGTCGGAGCTCTGGAAACACCATATATTTT. This gives the protein CASSRSSGNTIYF. The variable domain in full, completed from reference TRBV28 and TRBJ1-3, reads DVKVTQSSRYLVKRTGEKVFLECVQDMDHENMFWYRQDPGLGLRLIYFSYDVKMKEKGDIPEGYSVSREKKERFSLILESASTNQTSMYLCASSRSSGNTIYFGEGSWLTVV.

J is TRBJ1-5 and V is TRBV15; no definite D call. The CDR3 covers 12 residues. V was cut by 8 bases and J by 6 bases, with 11 bases left in between. Germline values: CDR1 LNHNV, CDR2 YYDKDF (reference sequence). This CDR3 reads CATYRGGQPQHF. The CDR3 nucleotides read TGTGCCACCTACAGAGGCGGTCAGCCCCAGCATTTT.

The rearrangement links TRBV7-2 to TRBJ1-5; D is perhaps TRBD1 (6 bases). In germline, CDR1 is SGHTA, CDR2 FQGNSA. V was pared by 3 bases and J by 0 bases, with 12 bases between. The CDR3 sequence is 16 residues long. In DNA form, the CDR3 reads TGTGCCAGCAGCTTCCAGGGGCCTTATAGCAATCAGCCCCAGCATTTT. Amino acid sequence: CASSFQGPYSNQPQHF.

This chain connects TRBV2 to TRBJ2-2; 9 bases line up with TRBD1. Germline lookup yields CDR1 SNHLY and CDR2 FYNNEI. V gave up 3 bases and J gave up 4 bases; unmatched junction bases: 6. CDR3 length: 16 residues. DNA of the CDR3: TGTGCCAGCAGTGAGGGACAGGGATCTTTCACCGGGGAGCTGTTTTTT. Its translation is CASSEGQGSFTGELFF. The entire variable domain, with the rest obtained from reference TRBV2 and TRBJ2-2, is as follows: EPEVTQTPSHQVTQMGQEVILRCVPISNHLYFYWYRQILGQKVEFLVSFYNNEISEKSEIFDDQFSVERPDGSNFTLKIRSTKLEDSAMYFCASSEGQGSFTGELFFGEGSRLTVL.